The 29 T cell receptor beta chains below come from one sample, sequenced in a study of blood T cell repertoires in COVID-19. Only in-frame clones appear in the TCRdb table, and some are missing; sequencing was by immunoSEQ multiplex PCR. This table holds about 160,000 clones, around four fifths found once. Specimen: peripheral blood. Receptors originate from an elderly woman with acute or convalescent COVID-19.

This rearrangement joins TRBV15 to TRBJ2-1; no reliable D call. Germline V gives CDR1 LNHNV, CDR2 YYDKDF (reference sequence). With 0 bases removed from V and 8 bases from J, the gap between germline ends came to 11 bases. The CDR3 contains 14 residues. The CDR3 sequence is CATSRDPAGYEQFF. The CDR3 DNA is TGTGCCACCAGCAGAGATCCGGCAGGCTATGAGCAGTTCTTC. The full variable domain, its missing parts supplied by reference TRBV15 and TRBJ2-1, is DAMVIQNPRYQVTQFGKPVTLSCSQTLNHNVMYWYQQKSSQAPKLLFHYYDKDFNNEADTPDNFQSRRPNTSFCFLDIRSPGLGDTAMYLCATSRDPAGYEQFFGPGTRLTVL.

This rearrangement joins TRBV30 to TRBJ1-1, with 7 bases matching TRBD1. V was pared by 3 bases and J by 3 bases, with 4 bases of the junction left unmatched. This CDR3 has 13 residues. Germline lookup yields CDR1 GTSNPN and CDR2 SVGIG (reference sequence). This chain's CDR3 is CAWSLRGHTEAFF. Here the CDR3 DNA reads TGTGCCTGGAGCCTGAGGGGGCACACTGAAGCTTTCTTT.

On this clone: Other DNA sequences in the same sample also yield this CDR3. The genes are TRBV18 and TRBJ2-2; weak D call: TRBD1 (5 bases). The CDR3 runs to 14 residues. Per germline, CDR1 KGHSH and CDR2 LQKENI. V was trimmed by 3 bases and J by 1 base, leaving 6 bases between them. In DNA, the CDR3 is TGTGCCAGCTCACCCCAGGGGAACACCGGGGAGCTGTTTTTT. Protein product: CASSPQGNTGELFF.

V and J are TRBV3-1 (or the pseudogene TRBV3-2) and TRBJ2-1; TRBD2 agrees at 10 bases. This CDR3 contains 15 residues. The germline V gene encodes CDR1 LGHDT and CDR2 YNNKEL (reference sequence). The ends lost 4 bases at V and 7 bases at J; junction bases unmatched: 7. The CDR3 nucleotides are TGTGCCAGCAGCCCACTAGCGGGATTTGGAAATGAGCAGTTCTTC. Protein sequence: CASSPLAGFGNEQFF.

The rearrangement joins TRBV7-9 to TRBJ2-7, with TRBD1 as a possible D gene (6 bases). The CDR3 is 14 residues long. Trimming left V 1 base short and J 0 bases short, with 7 bases between. CDR1 and CDR2 from the germline V gene are SEHNR and FQNEAQ (reference sequence). The CDR3 reads CASSLEGGSYEQYF. CDR3 nucleotide sequence: TGTGCCAGCAGCTTAGAAGGGGGCTCCTACGAGCAGTACTTC.

V is TRBV6-5 and J is TRBJ1-1, with a possible D match to TRBD1 (5 bases). V shed 6 bases and J shed 3 bases, with 14 bases lying between them. CDR1 and CDR2 (germline): MNHEY, SVGAGI. CDR3 length: 14 residues. The CDR3 sequence is CASSVTGYDTEAFF. The DNA of the CDR3 is TGTGCCAGCAGCGTAACAGGTTATGACACTGAAGCTTTCTTT.

This chain uses TRBV3-1 (or the pseudogene TRBV3-2) with TRBJ1-3; D gene uncertain. The V gene lost 1 base and the J gene lost 4 bases, with 5 bases spanning the gap. Germline CDR1 reads LGHDT; CDR2 reads YNNKEL (reference sequence). The CDR3 length is 13 residues. The CDR3, as DNA: TGTGCCAGCAGCCAAGGAGTCGGAAACACCATATATTTT. Protein sequence: CASSQGVGNTIYF.

V usage is TRBV4-1 and J usage is TRBJ2-1; 8 nucleotides line up with TRBD2. The germline gives CDR1 MGHRA, CDR2 YSYEKL. V lost 5 bases and J lost 10; bases outside the gene matches: 13. The CDR3 has 15 amino acids. The CDR3 DNA is TGCGCCAGCAGCAAGTGGGAGGGTAGCGGGAACGAGCAGTTCTTC. The encoded protein is CASSKWEGSGNEQFF.

This chain uses TRBV10-3 with TRBJ1-4, with a weak D call TRBD1 (6 bases). This CDR3 spans 14 amino acids. Germline CDR1 is ENHRY and CDR2 is SYGVKD. The V and J ends lost 6 bases and 4 bases respectively, with 12 bases between them. The CDR3 bases are TGTGCCATCAGGCCACAGGGCGGTAATGAAAAACTGTTTTTT. This encodes CAIRPQGGNEKLFF.

V usage is TRBV6-2 or TRBV6-3 and J usage is TRBJ2-6; weak D call: TRBD1 (5 bases). The V end was cut by 0 bases, the J end by 2 bases, with 8 bases between. The germline CDR1 and CDR2 sequences are MNHEY and SVGEGT. The CDR3 totals 16 residues. Here the CDR3 reads CASSYSLTAGANVLTF. The DNA of the CDR3 is TGTGCCAGCAGTTACTCTCTGACAGCTGGGGCCAACGTCCTGACTTTC.

The chain employs TRBV3-1 (or the pseudogene TRBV3-2) and TRBJ2-1, with TRBD2 matching 10 bases. The V segment lost 4 bases and the J segment 3 bases; nucleotides outside the gene matches: 3. CDR1 is LGHDT, CDR2 YNNKEL, per germline (reference sequence). The CDR3 totals 15 residues. The CDR3 spells CASSLTSGIYNEQFF. The CDR3 region has the DNA TGTGCCAGCAGCCTCACTAGCGGGATCTACAATGAGCAGTTCTTC.

V gene TRBV5-1 combines with J gene TRBJ2-7, with 12 bases aligning to TRBD1. Germline V gene lookup returns CDR1 SGHRS and CDR2 YFSETQ. There are 14 residues in the CDR3. J lost 7 bases, V lost 4 bases, and 6 bases had no gene match. CDR3 nucleotide sequence: TGCGCCAGCAGCACCGGGACAGGGGGCGGGGAGCAGTACTTC. This encodes CASSTGTGGGEQYF.

This sequence joins TRBV21-1 and TRBJ2-7; the listed D gene, TRBD1, was not tested against the DNA. TRBV21-1 constitutes a pseudogene. CDR3 length: 14 residues. CDR3 residues: CASSKVQRAGTRGF. The CDR3 DNA follows: TGTGCCAGCAGCAAAGTACAGCGGGCGGGTACCAGGGGGTTC.

The chain carries TRBV4-1 and TRBJ2-4; the match to TRBD1 covers 9 bases. V shed 3 bases, J shed 6 bases, and the junction held 6 bases outside the gene matches. Germline V gene lookup returns CDR1 MGHRA and CDR2 YSYEKL. There are 15 residues in the CDR3. This CDR3 reads CASSQPGQGLNIQYF. The CDR3 DNA reads as TGCGCCAGCAGCCAGCCCGGACAGGGGTTAAACATTCAGTACTTC.

This clone was observed a handful of times. The CDR3 nucleotides read TGTGCCAGCAGCTTATATGGCGGGAGGGCCGAAGAGCAGTTCTTC. This codes for CASSLYGGRAEEQFF. V is TRBV7-2 and J is TRBJ2-1; 9 bases line up with TRBD2. CDR3 length: 15 residues. Per the germline V gene, CDR1 is SGHTA and CDR2 is FQGNSA. V trimming: 2 bases; J trimming: 10 bases; junction bases outside the gene matches: 9.

The V and J genes are TRBV5-8 and TRBJ2-5; the match to TRBD1 covers 9 bases. CDR1 SGHTS and CDR2 YDEGEE come from the germline V gene. CDR3 length: 15 residues. The trim removed 4 bases at V and 5 bases at J, leaving 9 bases unmatched. The CDR3 sequence: CASSGGTGSRETQYF. DNA of the CDR3: TGTGCCAGCAGCGGCGGGACAGGGAGCCGGGAGACCCAGTACTTC.

The table lists this clone with a few counts. V gene TRBV7-9 combines with J gene TRBJ2-7, with 9 bases identical to TRBD1. The CDR3 consists of 18 residues. The trim removed 5 bases at V and 0 bases at J, leaving 14 bases unmatched. CDR1 and CDR2 (germline): SEHNR, FQNEAQ (reference sequence). CDR3 residues: CASSLLGQGSSSSYEQYF. The CDR3 DNA is TGTGCCAGCAGCCTTTTGGGACAGGGTTCGTCTAGCTCCTACGAGCAGTACTTC.

The rearrangement joins TRBV30 to TRBJ1-6; TRBD1 agrees at 9 bases. CDR1 and CDR2 (germline): GTSNPN, SVGIG (reference sequence). J gave up 10 bases and V 5 bases, and 6 bases lay outside the gene matches. The CDR3 covers 13 residues. The CDR3 protein is CAWRDRGGSPLHF. CDR3 DNA: TGTGCCTGGCGCGACAGGGGGGGATCACCCCTCCACTTT.

V usage is TRBV5-1 and J usage is TRBJ2-6; tentatively, D is TRBD2 (5 bases). The CDR3 consists of 14 residues. Germline CDR1 is SGHRS and CDR2 is YFSETQ. V was trimmed by 2 bases and J by 4 bases, leaving 7 bases between them. For the CDR3, the DNA is TGCGCCAGCAGCTTAGCGGCCGGGGCCAACGTCCTGACTTTC. This encodes CASSLAAGANVLTF.

This clone was seen just once. The chain combines TRBV5-8 with TRBJ1-1; D remains unclear. Per germline, CDR1 SGHTS and CDR2 YDEGEE. The CDR3 is made up of 11 amino acids. The ends were cut back, 0 bases at V and 11 bases at J, with 8 bases in the middle. The CDR3 here is CASSLDPVAFF. CDR3 nucleotide sequence: TGTGCCAGCAGCTTGGATCCGGTGGCTTTCTTT.

The chain carries TRBV3-1 (or the pseudogene TRBV3-2) and TRBJ1-6; D remains ambiguous. The length of the CDR3 is 12 residues. V shed 4 bases and J shed 9 bases, with 7 bases lying between them. CDR1 is LGHDT and CDR2 is YNNKEL in the germline V gene (reference sequence). CDR3 amino acids: CASSPSFSPLHF. DNA for the CDR3: TGTGCCAGCAGCCCGTCTTTTTCACCCCTCCACTTT.

The CDR3 DNA sequence: TGTGCCAGCAGTAAGCGGGAGGCAGATACGCAGTATTTT. This codes for CASSKREADTQYF. The V gene is TRBV6-4, the J gene TRBJ2-3, with 9 nucleotides matching TRBD2. Germline V gene data show CDR1 as MRHNA and CDR2 as SNTAGT. V was clipped by 5 bases and J by 4 bases; unmatched bases: 1. CDR3 length: 13 amino acids.

This rearrangement joins TRBV6-6 to TRBJ2-7, with 8 bases lining up with TRBD2. Germline values: CDR1 MNHNY, CDR2 SVGAGI (reference sequence). The CDR3 consists of 14 residues. V shed 7 bases, J shed 4 bases, and the junction held 9 bases outside the gene matches. The CDR3: CASTPGGAFYEQYF. The CDR3 DNA follows: TGTGCCAGCACGCCCGGGGGGGCTTTTTACGAGCAGTACTTC.

The chain is built from TRBV6-2 or TRBV6-3 and TRBJ2-2, with unresolved D. The CDR3 length is 14 residues. In germline, CDR1 is MNHEY, CDR2 SVGEGT. V was cut by 7 bases and J by 5 bases, with 14 bases left in between. The CDR3 region is CASTPSEETGELFF. In DNA, the CDR3 is TGTGCCAGCACCCCGTCCGAAGAGACCGGGGAGCTGTTTTTT.

The J gene is TRBJ1-4, the V gene TRBV7-9; TRBD1 is a possible D gene (5 bases). Germline lookup yields CDR1 SEHNR and CDR2 FQNEAQ (reference sequence). The CDR3 has 15 amino acids. V gave up 1 base and J gave up 5 bases, with 11 bases separating them. CDR3 coding DNA: TGTGCCAGCAGCTTAGTGCAGGGCGTAAATGAAAAACTGTTTTTT. Translation: CASSLVQGVNEKLFF.

V gene TRBV9 combines with J gene TRBJ1-2; TRBD1 aligns across 7 bases. Germline values: CDR1 SGDLS, CDR2 YYNGEE. The CDR3 spans 15 residues. Trimming cost V 4 bases and J 8 bases; bases outside gene matches: 14. CDR3 DNA: TGTGCCAGCAGCTTTCCCCAGGGGGGAATAAGAGGCTACACCTTC. This encodes CASSFPQGGIRGYTF. Full variable domain (remainder filled in from reference TRBV9 and TRBJ1-2): DSGVTQTPKHLITATGQRVTLRCSPRSGDLSVYWYQQSLDQGLQFLIQYYNGEERAKGNILERFSAQQFPDLHSELNLSSLELGDSALYFCASSFPQGGIRGYTFGSGTRLTVV.

The rearrangement uses TRBV19 and TRBJ1-1, with D unresolved. This CDR3 has 12 residues. V lost 2 bases and J 7 bases, leaving 8 bases between the germline ends. Germline V gives CDR1 LNHDA, CDR2 SQIVND (reference sequence). CDR3 protein: CASSISRVEAFF. The CDR3 bases are TGTGCCAGTAGTATATCACGGGTTGAAGCTTTCTTT.

The chain has TRBV6-6 and TRBJ1-2; D not certain. Germline CDR1 reads MNHNY; CDR2 reads SVGAGI (reference sequence). This CDR3 spans 12 amino acids. V shed 2 bases and J shed 7 bases, with 8 bases lying between them. CDR3 loop: CASSYHEVGYTF. DNA for the CDR3: TGTGCCAGCAGTTACCACGAGGTTGGCTACACCTTC.

V and J are TRBV25-1 and TRBJ1-2; D possibly corresponds to TRBD1 (5 bases). Germline values: CDR1 MGHDK, CDR2 SYGVNS. Trimming stripped 5 bases from V and 7 bases from J, with 14 bases between. The CDR3 totals 13 residues. CDR3 sequence: CASSQGWSFGYTF. CDR3 in DNA: TGTGCCAGCAGTCAGGGTTGGAGTTTTGGCTACACCTTC.